This record concerns one T cell receptor beta chain sequence. Per the original data handling: Reference gene primer amplification gave estimated nucleated cell counts. Here immunoSEQ multiplex PCR was the method, and the copy in TCRdb shows in-frame clones only, minus some. That table supplies the V and J calls and clone size; D and trimming were determined from the DNA. The sample records some 96,000 clones, 80% being singletons. This entry comes from a study of blood T cell repertoires in COVID-19. Study as a whole: COVID-19 samples collected from the United States, Italy and Spain covered acute and convalescent phases. From T cells, B-cell-depleted T cells, or PBMCs came the material, which was cDNA or gDNA.

Per germline, CDR1 MNHEY and CDR2 SMNVEV (reference sequence). The CDR3 extends over 14 amino acids. Trimming removed 2 bases from V and 4 bases from J, with 9 bases in between. The chain links TRBV27 to TRBJ1-5, with D perhaps matching TRBD1 (5 bases). Material: peripheral blood. The clonotype originates from an older man with active or convalescent COVID-19. As DNA, the CDR3 is TGTGCCAGCAGTTTAGTCGGGGGAAATCAGCCCCAGCATTTT. As protein: CASSLVGGNQPQHF.